Reported below is one TCR beta chain. Its antigen is as yet unknown. The sample is drawn from a study of Ad26.COV2.S vaccination and SARS-CoV-2 variants. Profiling relied on immunoSEQ multiplex PCR, and the TCRdb table lists in-frame clones only, not all of them. This repertoire shows 380,000 or so clones, 75% to 90% found once; its top ten account for around 5.3%. General study results and limits: Reported findings describe substantial breadth in spike-specific CD8+ and CD4+ T cell responses following vaccination. Comparability of non-spike TCR breadth was observed across vaccine and placebo recipients.

Treatment defined: 15 to 20 received Ad26.COV2.S at low or high dose, single or two shots; about 5 received placebo; per-sample allocation not given. Day 63 after the first injection of vaccine or placebo was the sampling time. At a Boston site, the person donating was an adult of 18-55 years. The germline V gene encodes CDR1 LGHNA and CDR2 YSLEER. There are 19 residues in the CDR3. Trimming removed 1 base from V and 3 bases from J, with 22 bases in between. The TCR was taken from a person aged 18-60 years who received the Ad26.COV2.S COVID-19 vaccine or a placebo. The genes are TRBV4-3 and TRBJ1-5; D uncertain. This specimen consisted of peripheral blood, obtained in a trial of Ad26.COV2.S vaccine versus placebo. The CDR3 reads CASSQGYLGSFFINQPQHF. DNA for the CDR3: TGCGCCAGCAGCCAAGGGTATCTAGGGTCCTTCTTTATCAATCAGCCCCAGCATTTT.